This T cell receptor beta chain originates from a study of CD8 T cells in ankylosing spondylitis. Findings and limits, study-wide: It was reported that disease-linked clones were significantly enriched in matched ankylosing spondylitis synovial fluid. In ankylosing spondylitis blood, a motif of seven to nine highly homologous TCR beta variants appeared characteristic. As for the disease-linked clones, they showed a CD8+ phenotype and occurred at relatively low frequencies in peripheral blood.

Making use of molecular barcodes, quantitative 5'-RACE generated TCR beta libraries. Using its own MiXCR run on the 5' RACE reads, TCRdb lists one record per CDR3 protein. The table records roughly 370,000 distinct CDR3 sequences, around 22% of them present only once. A remark on this clonotype: As yet, its antigen is unknown.

Looked up from germline, CDR1 is SEHNR and CDR2 is FQNEAQ (reference sequence). CDR3 length: 15 residues. Trimming shortened V by 2 bases and J by 6 bases, and 16 bases separated the two germline ends. The specimen sequenced was blood, either unsorted or a sorted T cell fraction (not recorded which). This sequence joins TRBV7-9 and TRBJ1-2; weak D call: TRBD1 (5 bases). This clonotype originated in a male donor with ankylosing spondylitis. In DNA, the CDR3 is TGTGCCAGCAGCTTATACGGCAGGGAGGAGGATGGCTACACCTTC. It yields the protein CASSLYGREEDGYTF. Together with reference TRBV7-9 and TRBJ1-2, the CDR3 gives the full variable domain: DTGVSQNPRHKITKRGQNVTFRCDPISEHNRLYWYRQTLGQGPEFLTYFQNEAQLEKSRLLSDRFSAERPKGSFSTLEIQRTEQGDSAMYLCASSLYGREEDGYTFGSGTRLTVV.